Described below is a single T cell receptor (beta chain) sequence and its context. This clonotype was detected ten times or more. Its cognate antigen has yet to be identified. There are no base qualities to consult, and no much larger clone falls within one base. This record comes from a study of human T cells and chemical hapten exposure (TCRdb year 2021). In terms of the full investigation: For sensitization, 2% DPC in acetone was applied to a 2 cm by 2 cm area of upper inner arm skin. Throughout the study period of about 23 weeks, patients also received therapeutic DPC doses to the scalp every week. Patch testing on the upper back used Finn chambers containing 0.01% DPC, with scoring done after 6 days according to International Contact Dermatitis Research Group standards. The patient cohort, mostly female, included alopecia areata with under or over 50% scalp involvement, alopecia totalis and alopecia universalis. Libraries were combined into a pool for sequencing, and differences in TCR yield between samples came mainly from small differences in library volumes within the pool. Peripheral blood TCR repertoire changes were tracked in vivo in alopecia patients during primary and secondary sensitization to the hapten diphenylcyclopropenone (DPC). Patient blood was sampled pre-sensitization (week 0) and at 2, 6 and about 24 weeks after DPC sensitization. Under 30 alopecia patients gave blood for TCR sequencing at one to four time points (pre-sensitization, 2, 6 and 24 weeks). Overall study outcomes, separate from this receptor: Because every patient had alopecia, a presumed autoimmune disease, the patients' immune response might differ from that of healthy individuals. The number of PT1 expanded TCRs positively correlated with patch test score, significant at thresholds 8, 16 and 32 but not 4. After repeated subsampling, changes were observed in the strength of the expansion versus patch-test correlation and in the threshold at which the correlation became significant. Significantly more large CDR3 similarity clusters were formed by expanded TCRs than by pre-sensitization or healthy control sets, consistent with antigen-driven responses. DPC sensitization did not change the number of TCRs with a frequency above 1 in 1000, and there was no evidence of changes in global repertoire structure.

The method was RACE. TCRdb shows the sequencer as NextSeq 500. During library preparation, unique molecular identifiers were attached to individual cDNA molecules so that TCRs could be counted in a quantitative, reproducible way. From each blood RNA sample, both TCR alpha and TCR beta chains were sequenced. On the study's bioinformatics: A median of about 87,000 TCRs per sample was observed, with a range of about 23,224 to 690,600. The Decombinator software suite was used to annotate V, J and CDR3 in the TCR reads. For the PS versus PT1 abundance plots, all samples were subsampled to the same number of TCRs (28,000). TCRs were defined as expanded if absent before sensitization and observed at least eight times at the 2-week time point. TCRdb's own reprocessing of the public reads used fastp at Q25 and MiXCR and kept productive beta chains. All rows with the same CDR3 protein become a single entry with the most common DNA and genes. The V and J calls reflect TCRdb's pipeline rather than the authors' work. This sample comprises roughly 90,000 distinct CDR3 sequences, approximately 10% of them detected only once. About 1% of the sample is in the top ten clones.

V is pared back by 4 bases and J by 9 bases, with 10 bases lying between the germline termini. For CDR1 and CDR2, the germline V gene lists SNHLY and FYNNEI. Its CDR3 holds 11 amino acids, cysteine through phenylalanine. Only the CDR3 DNA is retained, 33 bases long and in frame from the first base. Taken with the paper, the label for time point translates to: patch test 3, about 24 weeks after DPC sensitization. What this sample's treatment or condition label stands for: therapeutic diphenylcyclopropenone sensitization with weekly scalp DPC. At each patch-test visit, blood was drawn before the patch test was applied. To be eligible, patients had to be aged 18 to 70, diagnosed with alopecia and judged suitable for DPC therapy, while pregnant patients were excluded. Total RNA was isolated from unfractionated whole blood collected in Tempus Blood RNA tubes.

The receptor was isolated from a woman aged 25 to 39 with alopecia areata. Some clones in this sample may be carry-over from other donors' samples. This specimen consisted of whole blood, obtained in connection with sensitization to the hapten diphenylcyclopropenone (DPC). Recombination linked TRBV2 to TRBJ2-7; no D gene call is confident. In nucleotides, the sequence is TGTGCCAGCAGTGTTATTCGGTGGCAGTACTTC. Its amino acids are CASSVIRWQYF. Reference TRBV2 and TRBJ2-7 proteins supply the regions before and after the CDR3; the full variable domain is: EPEVTQTPSHQVTQMGQEVILRCVPISNHLYFYWYRQILGQKVEFLVSFYNNEISEKSEIFDDQFSVERPDGSNFTLKIRSTKLEDSAMYFCASSVIRWQYFGPGTRLTVT.